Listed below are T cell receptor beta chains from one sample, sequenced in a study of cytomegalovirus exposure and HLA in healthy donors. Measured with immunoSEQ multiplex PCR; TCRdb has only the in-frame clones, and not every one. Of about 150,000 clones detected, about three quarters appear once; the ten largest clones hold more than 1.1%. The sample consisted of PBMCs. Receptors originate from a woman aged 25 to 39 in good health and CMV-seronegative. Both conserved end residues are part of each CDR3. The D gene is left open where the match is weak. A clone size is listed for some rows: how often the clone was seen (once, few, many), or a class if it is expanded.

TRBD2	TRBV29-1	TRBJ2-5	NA	CSVSGGRGGETQYF	TGCAGCGTGAGCGGGGGCCGGGGGGGTGAGACCCAGTACTTC
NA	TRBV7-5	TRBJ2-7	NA	CARSPRTGPAYEQYF	TGTGCCAGAAGCCCACGGACAGGGCCTGCCTACGAGCAGTACTTC
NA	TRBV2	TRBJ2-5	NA	CASSDRHQIQETQYF	TGTGCCAGCAGCGACAGGCACCAAATCCAAGAGACCCAGTACTTC
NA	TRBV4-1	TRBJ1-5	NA	CASPINRDQYSNQPQHF	TGCGCCAGCCCAATTAACAGGGACCAGTATAGCAATCAGCCCCAGCATTTT
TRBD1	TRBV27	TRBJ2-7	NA	CASSSNLQGSPVGQYF	TGTGCCAGCAGTTCCAACCTACAGGGGTCTCCCGTGGGGCAGTACTTC
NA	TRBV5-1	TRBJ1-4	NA	CASSFAPPDEKLFF	TGCGCCAGCAGCTTTGCACCACCGGATGAAAAACTGTTTTTT
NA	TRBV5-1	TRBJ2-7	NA	CASSLQGIGVGEQYF	TGCGCCAGCAGCTTACAGGGTATAGGGGTTGGGGAGCAGTACTTC
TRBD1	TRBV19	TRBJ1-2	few	CASSSGTEGTF	TGTGCCAGTAGTAGTGGGACAGAGGGCACCTTC
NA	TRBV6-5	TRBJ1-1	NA	CASSTRGANTEAFF	TGTGCCAGCAGTACCAGGGGTGCGAACACTGAAGCCTTCTTT
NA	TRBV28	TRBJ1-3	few	CASRLSPGGGGNTIYF	TGTGCCAGCCGCCTATCCCCGGGGGGCGGTGGAAACACCATATATTTT
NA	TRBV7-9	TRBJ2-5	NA	CASQRQTQETQYF	TGTGCCAGTCAACGACAGACACAAGAGACCCAGTACTTC
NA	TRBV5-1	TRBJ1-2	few	CASSFPGNGYTF	TGCGCCAGCAGCTTCCCAGGGAATGGCTACACCTTC
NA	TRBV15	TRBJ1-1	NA	CATSRARTVLNTEAFF	TGTGCCACCAGCAGGGCCCGGACAGTCCTGAACACTGAAGCTTTCTTT
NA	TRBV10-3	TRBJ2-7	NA	CAISGLQEAVEQYF	TGTGCCATCAGTGGGTTGCAGGAGGCGGTCGAGCAGTACTTC
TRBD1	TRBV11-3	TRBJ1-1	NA	CASSAQGENTEAFF	TGTGCCAGCAGCGCCCAGGGGGAGAACACTGAAGCTTTCTTT
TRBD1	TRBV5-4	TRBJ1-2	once	CASSLDSGQGPQGYTF	TGTGCCAGCAGCTTGGATTCCGGACAGGGGCCTCAAGGCTACACCTTC
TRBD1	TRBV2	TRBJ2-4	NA	CASSDTGEGPPNIQYF	TGTGCCAGCAGTGATACAGGGGAAGGTCCCCCTAACATTCAGTACTTC
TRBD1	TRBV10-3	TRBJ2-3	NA	CAIRQDRVGADTQYF	TGTGCCATCAGACAAGACAGGGTGGGGGCAGATACGCAGTATTTT
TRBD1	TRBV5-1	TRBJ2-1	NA	CASSLGTGSVNEQFF	TGCGCCAGCAGCTTAGGGACAGGGAGCGTGAATGAGCAGTTCTTC
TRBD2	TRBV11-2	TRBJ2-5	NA	CASSSGLARGETQYF	TGTGCCAGCAGCTCGGGACTAGCTCGAGGGGAGACCCAGTACTTC
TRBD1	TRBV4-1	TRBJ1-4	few	CASSQESGGATNEKLFF	TGCGCCAGCAGCCAAGAGTCAGGGGGTGCAACTAATGAAAAACTGTTTTTT
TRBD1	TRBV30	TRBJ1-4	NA	CAWGATGGRNEKLFF	TGTGCCTGGGGAGCTACAGGGGGTCGTAATGAAAAACTGTTTTTT
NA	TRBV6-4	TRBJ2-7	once	CARGGARSEQYF	TGTGCCAGGGGGGGGGCGAGAAGCGAGCAGTACTTC
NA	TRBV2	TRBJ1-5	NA	CASGASQRRQPQHF	TGTGCCAGCGGAGCCAGCCAAAGGCGGCAGCCCCAGCATTTT
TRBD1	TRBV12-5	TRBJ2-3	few	CAARTGVGDTQYF	TGTGCAGCGCGGACAGGGGTGGGAGATACGCAGTATTTT
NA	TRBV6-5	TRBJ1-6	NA	CASSSGYSYNSPLHF	TGTGCCAGCAGTTCCGGGTACTCCTATAATTCACCCCTCCACTTT
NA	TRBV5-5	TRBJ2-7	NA	CASSFSGSYEQYF	TGTGCCAGCAGCTTTTCAGGGTCCTACGAGCAGTACTTC
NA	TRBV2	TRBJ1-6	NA	CASRLEGGKGNSPLHF	TGTGCCAGCAGACTCGAGGGGGGGAAAGGGAATTCACCCCTCCACTTT
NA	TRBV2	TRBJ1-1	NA	CASSVVRVEDTEAFF	TGTGCCAGCAGTGTGGTCAGGGTCGAGGACACTGAAGCTTTCTTT
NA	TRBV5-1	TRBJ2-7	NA	CASSGGWGSSYEQYF	TGCGCCAGCAGCGGGGGGTGGGGAAGCTCCTACGAGCAGTACTTC
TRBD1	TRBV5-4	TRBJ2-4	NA	CASSHGQGQNIQYF	TGTGCCAGCAGCCATGGACAGGGCCAAAACATTCAGTACTTC
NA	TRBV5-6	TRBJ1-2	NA	CASSSYDRLYYGYTF	TGTGCCAGCAGCTCATATGACAGGCTTTACTATGGCTACACCTTC
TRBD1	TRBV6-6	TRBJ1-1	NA	CASRKDRGVGNTEAFF	TGTGCCAGCAGAAAGGACAGGGGGGTGGGGAACACTGAAGCTTTCTTT
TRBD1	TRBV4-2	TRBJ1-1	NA	CASSQVGTGEAFF	TGTGCCAGCAGCCAAGTAGGGACAGGGGAAGCTTTCTTT
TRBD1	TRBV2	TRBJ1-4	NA	CASRKDRANEKLFF	TGTGCCAGCAGGAAGGACAGGGCTAATGAAAAACTGTTTTTT
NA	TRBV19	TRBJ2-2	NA	CASSPGLRGTGELFF	TGTGCCAGTAGTCCAGGGTTACGCGGCACCGGGGAGCTGTTTTTT
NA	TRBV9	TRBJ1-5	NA	CASSARGWSNQPQHF	TGTGCCAGCAGCGCGCGGGGCTGGAGCAATCAGCCCCAGCATTTT
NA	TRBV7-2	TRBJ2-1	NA	CASSFGTYYNEQFF	TGTGCCAGCAGCTTCGGGACATACTACAATGAGCAGTTCTTC
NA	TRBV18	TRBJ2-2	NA	CASSPRTGTDGELFF	TGTGCCAGCTCACCACGAACAGGAACGGACGGGGAGCTGTTTTTT
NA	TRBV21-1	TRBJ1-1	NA	CASSTRQGPPSEAFF	TGTGCCAGCAGCACCCGACAGGGGCCGCCATCTGAAGCTTTCTTT
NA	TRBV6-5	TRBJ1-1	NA	CASRGGTEAFF	TGTGCCAGCAGGGGGGGGACTGAAGCTTTCTTT
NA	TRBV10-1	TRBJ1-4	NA	CASSELDTGNPPNEKLFF	TGCGCCAGCAGTGAGTTGGATACAGGGAACCCTCCTAATGAAAAACTGTTTTTT
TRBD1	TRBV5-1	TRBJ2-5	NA	CASSANTGGQETQYF	TGCGCCAGCAGCGCGAATACAGGGGGACAAGAGACCCAGTACTTC
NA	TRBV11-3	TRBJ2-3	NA	CASSYVGGPSDTQYF	TGTGCCAGCAGCTATGTGGGGGGGCCCTCAGATACGCAGTATTTT
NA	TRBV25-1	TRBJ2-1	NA	CASSEAGVNEQFF	TGTGCCAGCAGTGAGGCAGGGGTCAATGAGCAGTTCTTC
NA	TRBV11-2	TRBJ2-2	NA	CASSANRNTGELFF	TGTGCCAGCAGCGCAAACAGGAACACCGGGGAGCTGTTTTTT
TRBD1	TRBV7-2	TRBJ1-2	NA	CASSYGTASMYGYTF	TGTGCCAGCAGCTATGGGACAGCGAGCATGTATGGCTACACCTTC
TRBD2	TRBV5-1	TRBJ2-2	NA	CASSFLAGGNTGELFF	TGCGCCAGCAGCTTTCTAGCGGGGGGGAACACCGGGGAGCTGTTTTTT
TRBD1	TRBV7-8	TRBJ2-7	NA	CASSKPTGAYYEQYF	TGTGCCAGCAGCAAACCGACAGGGGCCTACTACGAGCAGTACTTC
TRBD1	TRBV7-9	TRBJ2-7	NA	CASSLPTPGTGESNEQYF	TGTGCCAGCAGCTTACCAACCCCCGGGACAGGGGAATCCAACGAGCAGTACTTC
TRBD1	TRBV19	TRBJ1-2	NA	CASRRDRGLYGYTF	TGTGCCAGTCGCCGGGACAGGGGGCTCTATGGCTACACCTTC
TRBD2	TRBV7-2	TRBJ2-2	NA	CASSSLTSKHGELFF	TGTGCCAGCAGCTCGTTGACTAGCAAACACGGGGAGCTGTTTTTT
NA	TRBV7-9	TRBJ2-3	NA	CASSPWTPPTDTQYF	TGTGCCAGCAGCCCGTGGACTCCACCCACAGATACGCAGTATTTT
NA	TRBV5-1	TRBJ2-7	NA	CASSASPQESYEQYF	TGCGCCAGCAGCGCGAGCCCTCAGGAATCCTACGAGCAGTACTTC
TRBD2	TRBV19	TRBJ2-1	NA	CASSPGLAGGYNEQFF	TGTGCCAGTAGCCCGGGACTAGCGGGGGGGTACAATGAGCAGTTCTTC
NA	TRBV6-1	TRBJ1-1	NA	CASIPRGRGNTEAFF	TGTGCCAGCATCCCGCGGGGACGGGGGAACACTGAAGCTTTCTTT
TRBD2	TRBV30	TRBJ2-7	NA	CAWRPRGSSYEQYF	TGTGCCTGGAGGCCCCGCGGGAGTTCCTACGAGCAGTACTTC
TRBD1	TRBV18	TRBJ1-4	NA	CASSPSGTGIEKLFF	TGTGCCAGCTCACCGTCCGGGACAGGGATTGAAAAACTGTTTTTT
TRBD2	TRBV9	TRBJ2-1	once	CASSSPVAGGGNEQFF	TGTGCCAGCAGCTCCCCTGTTGCGGGGGGTGGCAATGAGCAGTTCTTC
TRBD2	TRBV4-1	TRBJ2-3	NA	CASSPRLAGTTLTDTQYF	TGCGCCAGCAGCCCCCGACTAGCGGGGACGACCTTGACAGATACGCAGTATTTT